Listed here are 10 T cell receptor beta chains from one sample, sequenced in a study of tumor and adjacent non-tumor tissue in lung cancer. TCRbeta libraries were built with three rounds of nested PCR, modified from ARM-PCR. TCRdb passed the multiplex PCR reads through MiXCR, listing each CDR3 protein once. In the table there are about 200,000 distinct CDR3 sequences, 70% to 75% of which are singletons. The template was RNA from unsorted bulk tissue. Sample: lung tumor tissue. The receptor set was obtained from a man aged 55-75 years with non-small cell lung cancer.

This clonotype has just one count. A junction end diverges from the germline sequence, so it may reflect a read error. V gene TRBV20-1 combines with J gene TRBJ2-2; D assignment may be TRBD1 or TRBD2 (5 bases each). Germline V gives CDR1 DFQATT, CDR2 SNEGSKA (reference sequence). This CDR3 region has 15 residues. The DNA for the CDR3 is TGTAGTGCTGGAGCAGGGACCCTTTGGGGTGGGGAGCTGTTTTTT. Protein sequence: CSAGAGTLWGGELFF.

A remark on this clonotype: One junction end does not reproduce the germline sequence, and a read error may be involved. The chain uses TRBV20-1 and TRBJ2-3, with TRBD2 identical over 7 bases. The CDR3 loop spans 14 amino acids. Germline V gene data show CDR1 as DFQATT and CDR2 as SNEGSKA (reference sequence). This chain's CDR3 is CSASTSRSIDTQYF. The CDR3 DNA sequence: TGCAGTGCTTCGACTAGCAGGAGCATAGATACGCAGTATTTT.

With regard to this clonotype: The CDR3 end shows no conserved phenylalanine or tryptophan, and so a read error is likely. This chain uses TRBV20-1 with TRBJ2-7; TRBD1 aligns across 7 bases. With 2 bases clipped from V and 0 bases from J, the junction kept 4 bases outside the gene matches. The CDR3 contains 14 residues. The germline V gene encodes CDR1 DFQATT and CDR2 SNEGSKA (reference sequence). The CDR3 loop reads CSARPNRGSYEQYL. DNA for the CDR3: TGCAGTGCTAGACCAAACAGGGGCTCCTACGAGCAGTACCTT.

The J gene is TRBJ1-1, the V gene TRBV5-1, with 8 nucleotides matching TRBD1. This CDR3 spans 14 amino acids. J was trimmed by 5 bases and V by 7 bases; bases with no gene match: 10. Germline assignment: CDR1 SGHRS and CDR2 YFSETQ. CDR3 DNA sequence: TGCGCCAGCGGCAGGGGACAGGAAAGGACTGAAGCTTTCTTT. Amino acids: CASGRGQERTEAFF.

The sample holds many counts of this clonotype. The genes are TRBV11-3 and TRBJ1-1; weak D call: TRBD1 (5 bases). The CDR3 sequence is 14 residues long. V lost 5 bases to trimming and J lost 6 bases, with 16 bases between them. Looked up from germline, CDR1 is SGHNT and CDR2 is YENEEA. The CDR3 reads CASSPGTGNPEAFF. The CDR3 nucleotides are TGTGCCAGCAGCCCCGGGACGGGAAACCCTGAAGCTTTCTTT.

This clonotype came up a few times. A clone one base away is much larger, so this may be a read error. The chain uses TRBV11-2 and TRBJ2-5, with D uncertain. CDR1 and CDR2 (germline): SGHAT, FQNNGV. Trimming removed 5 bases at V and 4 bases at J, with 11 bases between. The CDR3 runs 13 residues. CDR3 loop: CASSQDPRETQYF. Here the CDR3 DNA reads TGTGCCAGCAGCCAGGACCCTAGAGAGACCCAGTACTTC.

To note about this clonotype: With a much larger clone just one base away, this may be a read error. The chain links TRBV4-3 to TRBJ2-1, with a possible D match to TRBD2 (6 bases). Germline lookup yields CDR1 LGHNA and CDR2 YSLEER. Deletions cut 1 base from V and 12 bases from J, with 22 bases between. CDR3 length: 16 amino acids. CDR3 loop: CASSQVLGGGEVVQFF. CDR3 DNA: TGCGCCAGCAGCCAAGTGCTCGGCGGAGGGGAAGTTGTGCAGTTCTTC.

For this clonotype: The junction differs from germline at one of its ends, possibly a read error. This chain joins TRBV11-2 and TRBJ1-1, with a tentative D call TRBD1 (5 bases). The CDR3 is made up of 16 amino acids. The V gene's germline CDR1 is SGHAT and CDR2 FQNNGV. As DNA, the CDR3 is TGTGCCAGCAGCTTAGACCCATGGGGCGCGGGCACTAAAGCTTTCTTT. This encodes CASSLDPWGAGTKAFF.

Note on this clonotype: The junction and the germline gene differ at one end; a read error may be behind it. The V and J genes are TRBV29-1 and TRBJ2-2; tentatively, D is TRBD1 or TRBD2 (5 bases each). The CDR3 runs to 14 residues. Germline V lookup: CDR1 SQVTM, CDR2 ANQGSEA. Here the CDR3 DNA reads TGCAGCGTTGACGGCCAGGGAAACATCGGGGAGCTGTTGTTT. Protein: CSVDGQGNIGELLF.

The chain's CDR3 is CASSFQDRVCYTF. As DNA, the CDR3 is TGTGCCAGCAGCTTTCAAGACAGGGTCTGCTACACCTTC. The chain joins TRBV11-2 to TRBJ1-2; 7 nucleotides match TRBD1. This CDR3 is 13 amino acids long. Germline V lookup: CDR1 SGHAT, CDR2 FQNNGV. Trimming cost V 3 bases and J 9 bases; bases outside gene matches: 7.